This paragraph reports one T cell receptor (beta chain). Its antigen is undetermined. Libraries were prepared by immunoSEQ multiplex PCR; TCRdb keeps only in-frame clonotypes and omits some of them. This sample has 150,000 to 200,000 clones, with 90% to 95% found just once. The sample belongs to a study of T cell responses to AZD1222 COVID-19 vaccine. CDR3 length equals 17 residues. Trimming removed 1 base at V and 1 base at J, with 16 bases between. From germline, CDR1 is MNHEY and CDR2 SMNVEV (reference sequence). Study findings and constraints: Donors were chiefly white British, with a greater number of females, and clonal diversity was perhaps underestimated.

Sequencing used peripheral blood, obtained on day 0 of AZD1222 vaccination. The receptor was isolated from an adult in good health. The V and J genes are TRBV27 and TRBJ1-1; D gene ambiguous. The CDR3 DNA is TGTGCCAGCAGTTTATTCGGAATGGGTAGCAGGAACACTGAAGCTTTCTTT. Translating it yields CASSLFGMGSRNTEAFF.